The T cell receptor beta chain under discussion was sequenced for a study of blood T cells in healthy people across ages. Using a J-beta primer mix together with a sample-barcoded 5' primer, a second PCR was run for roughly 7 to 12 cycles. TCRdb processed the 5' RACE reads anew with MiXCR; each CDR3 protein has one entry. Here the sample spans over 1,500,000 distinct CDR3 sequences, 40% to 55% being singletons. The germline CDR1 and CDR2 sequences are MNHNS and SASEGT. Trimming stripped 10 bases from V and 7 bases from J, with 22 bases between. The CDR3 runs to 14 residues. Every donor provided roughly 10 milliliters of peripheral blood.

The sequencing input was blood. The V gene is TRBV6-1, the J gene TRBJ1-1, with D tentatively TRBD1 (5 bases). The source is a woman aged 40-49 years in good health. CDR3 in amino acids: CATSNPRQIVEAFF. The DNA of the CDR3 is TGTGCCACCAGCAATCCCCGACAGATAGTTGAAGCTTTCTTT.